These 22 T cell receptor beta chains were sequenced from one sample in a study of radiation and T cells in renal cell carcinoma. Stated time point: baseline pretreatment blood. The treatment denotes: 15 Gy SBRT to primary tumor, nephrectomy 4 weeks later. The data were produced by immunoSEQ multiplex PCR, yet TCRdb's version contains in-frame clones alone and is incomplete. The data show approximately 140,000 clones, about 87% seen once. Sequences were derived from blood, sampled from a patient whose treatment included radiotherapy and nephrectomy. The receptor set was obtained from a woman between 65 and 79 years old with renal cell carcinoma.

This rearrangement joins TRBV11-2 to TRBJ2-2; no clear D. Between the trimmed V and J ends, which lost 5 bases and 1 base, there was a span of 5 bases. The germline V gene has CDR1 SGHAT and CDR2 FQNNGV. The CDR3 runs to 13 residues. The CDR3 here is CASSLVNTGELFF. The CDR3 DNA sequence: TGTGCCAGCAGCCTAGTGAACACCGGGGAGCTGTTTTTT.

This clone was seen a handful of times. The chain couples TRBV19 to TRBJ1-6, with D uncertain. V lost 6 bases and J 8 bases, leaving 20 bases between the germline ends. The CDR3 has 16 amino acids. CDR1 and CDR2 (germline): LNHDA, SQIVND (reference sequence). The CDR3 sequence is CASRNGRSLSDSPLHF. As DNA, the CDR3 is TGTGCCAGTAGGAACGGACGGAGCCTATCCGATTCACCCCTCCACTTT. The full variable domain, in which reference TRBV19 and TRBJ1-6 provide the parts outside the CDR3, is DGGITQSPKYLFRKEGQNVTLSCEQNLNHDAMYWYRQDPGQGLRLIYYSQIVNDFQKGDIAEGYSVSREKKESFPLTVTSAQKNPTAFYLCASRNGRSLSDSPLHFGNGTRLTVT.

The chain employs TRBV25-1 and TRBJ1-2, with a weak D call TRBD1 (6 bases). The CDR3 consists of 15 residues. Per the germline V gene, CDR1 is MGHDK and CDR2 is SYGVNS. V lost 3 bases and J lost 0, with 11 bases in between. The CDR3: CASSDPAGANYGYTF. CDR3 in DNA: TGTGCCAGCAGTGACCCCGCAGGGGCTAACTATGGCTACACCTTC.

The rearrangement joins TRBV7-2 to TRBJ2-5, with no clear D. In germline, CDR1 is SGHTA, CDR2 FQGNSA. V was cut by 4 bases and J by 5 bases, with 8 bases left in between. The CDR3 sequence is 12 residues long. CDR3 in amino acids: CASSSSRETQYF. The DNA for the CDR3 is TGTGCCAGCAGCTCCTCCAGGGAGACCCAGTACTTC.

The genes are TRBV5-6 and TRBJ1-6, with D uncertain. This CDR3 has 16 amino acids. With 3 bases removed from V and 4 bases from J, the gap between germline ends came to 14 bases. The germline CDR1 and CDR2 sequences are SGHDT and YYEEEE. CDR3 sequence (DNA): TGTGCCAGCAGCTCAGTTCACACAATTTATAATTCACCCCTCCACTTT. This translates into CASSSVHTIYNSPLHF. The whole variable domain, remainder taken from reference TRBV5-6 and TRBJ1-6, is DAGVTQSPTHLIKTRGQQVTLRCSPKSGHDTVSWYQQALGQGPQFIFQYYEEEERQRGNFPDRFSGHQFPNYSSELNVNALLLGDSALYLCASSSVHTIYNSPLHFGNGTRLTVT.

This clone was recorded only once. The V gene is TRBV4-1, the J gene TRBJ2-7; 7 nucleotides align to TRBD2. The CDR3 spans 16 residues. V dropped 0 bases and J dropped 2; count of bases not matched to a gene: 7. Per germline, CDR1 MGHRA and CDR2 YSYEKL. As DNA, the CDR3 is TGCGCCAGCAGCCAAGAAGTAGGACTAGGGGCCTACGAGCAGTACTTC. Translated: CASSQEVGLGAYEQYF.

The gene calls are TRBV6-5 and TRBJ1-5, with D hard to call. Germline CDR1 MNHEY, CDR2 SVGAGI. V was cut by 10 bases and J by 7 bases, with 5 bases left in between. The CDR3 is made up of 9 amino acids. The DNA for the CDR3 is TGTGCCACCGGCCAGCCCCAGCATTTT. Translating it yields CATGQPQHF.

The CDR3 loop reads CASSQVPDSPNYGYTF. CDR3 coding DNA: TGCGCCAGCAGCCAAGTCCCCGACAGCCCAAACTATGGCTACACCTTC. The chain has TRBV4-1 and TRBJ1-2; possibly TRBD1 for D (5 bases). This CDR3 spans 16 amino acids. Trimming removed 1 base at V and 2 bases at J, with 14 bases between. The V gene's germline CDR1 is MGHRA and CDR2 YSYEKL.

This clone appeared once. The chain is built from TRBV21-1 and TRBJ1-3. TRBV21-1 counts as a pseudogene. The CDR3 consists of 14 residues. In DNA, the CDR3 is TGTGCCAGCAGCAAACGTACCTCTGGAAACACCATATATTTT. Amino acid sequence: CASSKRTSGNTIYF.

V gene TRBV9 combines with J gene TRBJ1-6; D is ambiguous. The germline V gene encodes CDR1 SGDLS and CDR2 YYNGEE. This CDR3 is built from 16 residues. Between the trimmed V and J ends, which lost 1 base and 6 bases, there was a span of 14 bases. CDR3 in amino acids: CASSVMQQPTNSPLHF. CDR3 coding DNA: TGTGCCAGCAGCGTAATGCAGCAACCCACTAATTCACCCCTCCACTTT.

The genes are TRBV29-1 and TRBJ1-2; no clear D. Trimming left V 5 bases short and J 8 bases short, with 12 bases between. Germline V gives CDR1 SQVTM, CDR2 ANQGSEA. The CDR3 consists of 11 residues. The chain's CDR3 is CSVRKVGGYTF. In nucleotides, the CDR3 is TGCAGCGTTAGAAAGGTCGGGGGCTACACCTTC.

This chain joins TRBV4-2 and TRBJ1-1, with D maybe TRBD1 (5 bases). V lost 6 bases and J lost 1, with 12 bases in between. The germline CDR1 and CDR2 sequences are LGHNA and YNFKEQ. This CDR3 spans 14 amino acids. The CDR3 nucleotides read TGTGCCAGCAGTCAACGGGGGACGAACACTGAAGCTTTCTTT. This encodes CASSQRGTNTEAFF.

The chain couples TRBV20-1 to TRBJ1-1, with unresolved D. Germline loops: CDR1 DFQATT, CDR2 SNEGSKA (reference sequence). The CDR3 extends over 11 amino acids. The V gene lost 4 bases and the J gene lost 5 bases, with 8 bases spanning the gap. The CDR3 loop reads CSANPRTEAFF. CDR3 bases: TGCAGTGCTAACCCACGGACTGAAGCTTTCTTT.

This clone appeared once. The chain links TRBV4-3 to TRBJ2-1; D is undetermined. This CDR3 has 13 residues. In germline, CDR1 is LGHNA, CDR2 YSLEER. Trimming stripped 1 base from V and 9 bases from J, with 10 bases between. CDR3 in amino acids: CASSQVQPGEQFF. In nucleotides, the CDR3 is TGCGCCAGCAGCCAAGTCCAGCCGGGTGAGCAGTTCTTC.

The rearrangement uses TRBV7-9 and TRBJ2-5; 8 bases fit TRBD2. The CDR3 extends over 15 amino acids. V shed 5 bases, J shed 0 bases, and the junction held 5 bases outside the gene matches. Germline CDR1 is SEHNR and CDR2 is FQNEAQ (reference sequence). The CDR3: CASSQGLEYQETQYF. The CDR3 DNA reads as TGTGCCAGCAGCCAGGGACTAGAATACCAAGAGACCCAGTACTTC.

As DNA, the CDR3 is TGTGCCAGTAGTACCTTGATCACAGATACGCAGTATTTT. Protein product: CASSTLITDTQYF. The chain combines TRBV19 with TRBJ2-3; D remains ambiguous. CDR3 length: 13 residues. The germline V gene has CDR1 LNHDA and CDR2 SQIVND (reference sequence). V lost 4 bases to trimming and J lost 2 bases, with 7 bases between them.

The chain is built from TRBV4-3 and TRBJ2-7, with TRBD1 as a possible D gene (6 bases). Germline V gene data show CDR1 as LGHNA and CDR2 as YSLEER. The CDR3 has 14 residues. V was pared by 4 bases and J by 0 bases, with 10 bases between. For the CDR3, the DNA is TGCGCCAGCAGCCTTCAGGACAGCTCCTACGAGCAGTACTTC. Translated: CASSLQDSSYEQYF.

This clone was observed a single time. The chain carries TRBV7-2 and TRBJ2-5; 8 nucleotides agree with TRBD2. CDR1 is SGHTA and CDR2 is FQGNSA in the germline V gene. The CDR3 has 15 amino acids. The junction had 6 bases not matched to a gene; V was cut back by 1 base and J by 5 bases. CDR3: CASSLEAGAWETQYF. CDR3 bases: TGTGCCAGCAGCTTAGAAGCGGGGGCCTGGGAGACCCAGTACTTC.

The chain has TRBV5-4 and TRBJ2-5, with 9 bases that match TRBD1. Gene TRBJ2-7 matches the end of the DNA better, so the J call may be wrong. Germline CDR1 reads SGHNT; CDR2 reads YYREEE (reference sequence). This CDR3 is built from 14 residues. The DNA for the CDR3 is TGTGCCAGCAGCTACGGGACAGGGCGGTACGAGCAGTACTTC. Encoded protein: CASSYGTGRYEQYF.

This chain joins TRBV11-3 and TRBJ2-3; D not resolved. With 1 base removed from V and 3 bases from J, the gap between germline ends came to 5 bases. This CDR3 region has 13 residues. CDR1 and CDR2 from the germline V gene are SGHNT and YENEEA. The CDR3, as DNA: TGTGCCAGCAGCTTAGGGTGGACAGATACGCAGTATTTT. Translation gives CASSLGWTDTQYF.

This clone was found once. The chain carries TRBV7-6 and TRBJ1-2; TRBD1 might be the D (5 bases). Germline V gives CDR1 SGHVS, CDR2 FNYEAQ. This CDR3 is built from 14 residues. V gave up 5 bases and J gave up 2 bases, with 12 bases separating them. CDR3 in amino acids: CASSDGTVNYGYTF. CDR3 nucleotides: TGTGCCAGCAGCGACGGGACGGTCAACTATGGCTACACCTTC.

A few counts support this clone. The rearrangement joins TRBV15 to TRBJ1-5; D gene uncertain. The CDR3 loop spans 12 amino acids. Germline-derived CDR1 and CDR2 are LNHNV and YYDKDF (reference sequence). Trimming took off 3 bases at V and 9 bases at J, with 9 bases between the two ends. The CDR3 coding sequence is TGTGCCACCAGCAGGATTTTTGGGCCCCAGCATTTT. It specifies CATSRIFGPQHF.